The clone carrying this T cell receptor beta chain was counted only a few times. As yet, its antigen is unknown. The sample originates from a study of T cells in Graves' hyperthyroidism and ophthalmopathy. Broader study findings: The model predicted ophthalmopathy a median 6.5 months before onset. Researchers report that a 13 V-J model separated ophthalmopathy from stable hyperthyroidism.

Trimming left V 5 bases short and J 6 bases short, with 16 bases between. Germline-derived CDR1 and CDR2 are SGHVS and FNYEAQ. This CDR3 comprises 14 residues. Exclusion followed for patients with uncontrolled infection, other autoimmune disease, pregnancy or lactation. Authors of the study amplified TCR beta CDR3 regions from RNA transcripts. The TCR CDR3 was amplified in a first-round RT-PCR using the HTBI primer set. MiXCR was run by TCRdb on the multiplex PCR reads, yielding one entry per CDR3 protein. The sample carries hundreds of thousands of distinct CDR3 sequences, roughly 22% recorded once. What was sequenced was blood. The TCR originated in a woman between 65 and 79 years old with Graves' ophthalmopathy. The chain is built from TRBV7-6 and TRBJ1-1; TRBD1 might be the D (6 bases). The CDR3 region is CASSQNEGGAEAFF. The CDR3 DNA follows: TGTGCCAGCAGCCAAAACGAAGGGGGAGCTGAAGCTTTCTTT.